This is a list of T cell receptor beta chains from one sample in a study of cytomegalovirus exposure and HLA in healthy donors. Sequencing was performed with immunoSEQ multiplex PCR; in TCRdb, only in-frame clones are kept and a portion is missing. The data hold hundreds of thousands of clones, with about 79% observed a single time. Sequencing was done on a sample of PBMCs. These receptors all come from a male donor in good health and CMV-seronegative. Each CDR3 is given with its conserved first and last residue. Each record gives: J gene, D gene, clone size, V gene, CDR3 protein, CDR3 DNA. The D gene is left open where the match is weak. A clone size is listed for some rows: how often the clone was seen (once, few, many), or a class if it is expanded.

J: TRBJ1-6
D: TRBD1
size: few
V: TRBV5-1
CDR3: CASSETGVSPLHF
DNA: TGCGCCAGCAGCGAAACAGGGGTCTCACCCCTCCACTTT

J: TRBJ2-5
D: -
size: -
V: TRBV6-5
CDR3: CASSYSRQGETQYF
DNA: TGTGCCAGCAGTTACTCGCGGCAGGGGGAGACCCAGTACTTC

J: TRBJ1-1
D: TRBD1
size: -
V: TRBV9
CDR3: CASSGTGVGSTEAFF
DNA: TGTGCCAGCTCAGGGACAGGGGTGGGGTCCACTGAAGCTTTCTTT

J: TRBJ2-7
D: TRBD1
size: -
V: TRBV4-2
CDR3: CASSQATGGSYEQYF
DNA: TGTGCCAGCAGCCAAGCGACAGGGGGCAGCTACGAGCAGTACTTC

J: TRBJ2-1
D: TRBD2
size: -
V: TRBV4-3
CDR3: CASSQTRTSGAYNEQFF
DNA: TGCGCCAGCAGCCAAACCCGGACTAGCGGGGCCTACAATGAGCAGTTCTTC

J: TRBJ1-1
D: -
size: -
V: TRBV6-1
CDR3: CASSPQGLGGTEAFF
DNA: TGTGCCAGCAGTCCCCAGGGGCTAGGGGGCACTGAAGCTTTCTTT

J: TRBJ2-7
D: TRBD1
size: once
V: TRBV4-2
CDR3: CASSQVRDSSYEQYF
DNA: TGTGCCAGCAGCCAAGTCCGGGACAGCTCCTACGAGCAGTACTTC

J: TRBJ2-1
D: -
size: -
V: TRBV6-5
CDR3: CASRLANTYNEQFF
DNA: TGTGCCAGCAGGCTAGCGAACACCTACAATGAGCAGTTCTTC

J: TRBJ1-6
D: -
size: -
V: TRBV19
CDR3: CASSIRSNSPLHF
DNA: TGTGCCAGTAGTATCCGGTCGAATTCACCCCTCCACTTT

J: TRBJ2-5
D: -
size: few
V: TRBV5-1
CDR3: CASSLEQGAEETQYF
DNA: TGCGCCAGCAGCTTGGAACAGGGTGCGGAGGAGACCCAGTACTTC

J: TRBJ1-5
D: TRBD1
size: -
V: TRBV5-8
CDR3: CASSAGTGDSNQPQHF
DNA: TGTGCCAGCAGCGCCGGGACAGGGGATAGCAATCAGCCCCAGCATTTT

J: TRBJ1-2
D: -
size: -
V: TRBV29-1
CDR3: CSVDGYGYTF
DNA: TGCAGCGTTGACGGGTATGGCTACACCTTC

J: TRBJ1-2
D: TRBD1
size: -
V: TRBV19
CDR3: CASRPPTDRDGYGYTF
DNA: TGTGCCAGTAGACCACCCACCGACAGGGACGGATATGGCTACACCTTC

J: TRBJ1-4
D: TRBD1
size: -
V: TRBV18
CDR3: CASSLGQGLAKLFF
DNA: TGTGCCAGCTCACTGGGACAGGGGTTAGCAAAACTGTTTTTT

J: TRBJ2-3
D: TRBD2
size: once
V: TRBV7-9
CDR3: CASSFLLGTSGRTDTQYF
DNA: TGTGCCAGCAGCTTTCTATTAGGGACTAGCGGGAGAACAGATACGCAGTATTTT

J: TRBJ2-7
D: -
size: -
V: TRBV13
CDR3: CASSPPGDLYEQYF
DNA: TGTGCCAGCAGCCCACCGGGAGATCTCTACGAGCAGTACTTC

J: TRBJ1-2
D: TRBD1
size: -
V: TRBV5-1
CDR3: CASSLGTGNSYTF
DNA: TGCGCCAGCAGCTTGGGGACAGGCAATTCCTACACCTTC

J: TRBJ2-7
D: TRBD1
size: -
V: TRBV4-3
CDR3: CASSQERQQGAYEQYF
DNA: TGCGCCAGCAGCCAAGAGAGACAACAGGGGGCCTACGAGCAGTACTTC

J: TRBJ1-1
D: TRBD1
size: -
V: TRBV9
CDR3: CASRGTGGEAFF
DNA: TGTGCCAGCAGAGGGACAGGTGGCGAAGCTTTCTTT

J: TRBJ2-1
D: TRBD2
size: -
V: TRBV5-1
CDR3: CASSLGGLAGDNEQFF
DNA: TGCGCCAGCAGCTTGGGGGGACTAGCGGGAGACAATGAGCAGTTCTTC

J: TRBJ2-7
D: TRBD1
size: once
V: TRBV7-6
CDR3: CASSRSGQGSYEQYF
DNA: TGTGCCAGCAGCCGGTCGGGACAGGGAAGCTACGAGCAGTACTTC

J: TRBJ1-1
D: -
size: -
V: TRBV7-2
CDR3: CASSFDSFTEAFF
DNA: TGTGCCAGCAGCTTCGACAGTTTCACTGAAGCTTTCTTT

J: TRBJ1-4
D: TRBD1
size: -
V: TRBV7-9
CDR3: CASSSGGASEKLFF
DNA: TGTGCCAGCAGCTCAGGGGGCGCGAGTGAAAAACTGTTTTTT

J: TRBJ1-2
D: TRBD1
size: -
V: TRBV18
CDR3: CASSGTGADYGYTF
DNA: TGTGCCAGCTCAGGGACAGGGGCCGACTATGGCTACACCTTC

J: TRBJ1-6
D: -
size: few
V: TRBV6-5
CDR3: CASSYRGSPLHF
DNA: TGTGCCAGCAGTTACCGAGGCTCACCCCTCCACTTT

J: TRBJ2-2
D: -
size: -
V: TRBV6-5
CDR3: CASSGTRVYTGELFF
DNA: TGTGCCAGCAGTGGGACAAGGGTGTACACCGGGGAGCTGTTTTTT

J: TRBJ2-1
D: TRBD2
size: -
V: TRBV6-4
CDR3: CASSRTGTSGVSSYNEQFF
DNA: TGTGCCAGCAGTAGAACCGGGACTAGCGGGGTCAGCTCCTACAATGAGCAGTTCTTC

J: TRBJ2-1
D: TRBD2
size: -
V: TRBV27
CDR3: CASSSAGANEQFF
DNA: TGTGCCAGCAGTTCTGCGGGAGCCAATGAGCAGTTCTTC